This TCR beta chain derives from a study of T-cell memory formation after mild COVID-19 (dated by TCRdb to 2020 to 2022). In the study overall: TCR sequence clusters from the two donors were found to be largely donor specific. In two donors, T-cell clones that expanded and contracted after mild COVID-19 were tracked by sequencing TCRalpha and TCRbeta repertoires over time. The cohort comprised two young, previously healthy adult volunteers, one female and one male. The paper's findings and limits, for the study overall: The detection of some responding clones in pre-infection memory suggests that pre-existing cross-reactive memory T cells joined the SARS-CoV-2 response. SARS-CoV-2 specificity of the second-wave clones peaking on day 37 was not confirmed. Only a couple of mild cases were covered by the study, and larger cohorts that include severe cases with pre-infection samples were considered necessary. Balanced CD4/CD8 phenotypes were observed for clones contracting from day 15 to 85, whereas a bias towards CD4+ was observed for a second wave of clones expanding from day 15 to 37. Contracting CD4+ clones turned up mainly in the CM and EM memory subsets, whereas EMRA was where CD8+ clones were enriched.

After removal of 5 bases from V and 3 bases from J, the junction retains 8 bases not matched to a gene. Including cysteine and phenylalanine, the CDR3 has 15 amino acids. Here the CDR3 DNA is all that survives: 45 bases in frame from base 1. CDR1 and CDR2, per the germline V gene (reference sequence), are MNHEY and SMNVEV. Ficoll-Paque density gradient centrifugation was used to isolate PBMCs. TCRdb records Illumina NovaSeq 6000 as the sequencer. Using 5'RACE with constant-segment primers, TCRalpha and TCRbeta cDNA libraries were constructed, with sample barcodes and unique molecular identifiers added in the process. RNA was extracted from every sample with Trizol reagent. Library amplification was performed in two PCR steps, and a second sample barcode and Illumina TruSeq adapters were introduced in the second step. The libraries were sequenced on an Illumina NovaSeq using 2 x 150 bp paired-end reads. As for the original processing: Demultiplexing of reads and collapsing into UMI-guided consensus sequences were performed with migec v1.2.7. Using mixcr v2.1.11, the UMI consensuses were aligned to TRA and TRB V and J templates and assembled into clonotypes. A clonotype was counted as expanded or contracted only if both edgeR and NoisET called the change significant, with noise models trained on biological replicates. edgeR calls used a false discovery rate-adjusted p below 0.01 and a log2 fold-change threshold of 1. As an exploratory analysis of dynamics, PCA with hierarchical clustering was applied to max-normalized trajectories of the 1000 most abundant clonotypes. Each responding clone was given a CD4 or CD8 phenotype based on the CD4+ and CD8+ repertoires, which had been sequenced separately. TCRdb reprocessing: public reads trimmed at Q25 with fastp, clones called with MiXCR, in-frame beta chains kept. Every entry covers one CDR3 protein and lists the most common genes and DNA from its rows. The V and J calls and clone size come from TCRdb's table, not from the authors' own analysis. The sample has fewer than 650,000 distinct CDR3 sequences on record, roughly a sixth of them singletons. The leading ten clones occupy less than 10% of the sample.

This clonotype showed up just a few times. Its specific antigen is unknown. Per-nucleotide qualities are absent, and no much larger clonotype sits a single base away. This sequence originates from an adult woman who had mild COVID-19 (a few samples of this study predate the infection). The sample titles of this study are shuffled in the database, so cell type and time point are left out; the donor was told from shared clones. The chain employs TRBV27 and TRBJ1-2, with TRBD1 matching 8 junction bases. The sequenced material came from PBMCs or a T cell subset sorted from them (not recorded which). The DNA is as follows: TGTGCCAGCAGTCCATTAGTACAGGGGGACTATGGCTACACCTTC. Protein translation: CASSPLVQGDYGYTF.